This TCR beta chain stems from a study of regulatory T cells in long-lasting Graves disease. Turning to the study itself: Positivity for TSH receptor antibodies plus over 5 years of antithyroid drugs meant persistent Graves' disease.

Regarding this clonotype: Its cognate antigen is unknown. A read error may produce the germline difference seen at one junction end.

As to time point: persistent/refractory GD, antithyroid drugs over 5 years with positive TRAb. Construction of the TCR library relied on RNA isolated from PBMCs. Patients met American Thyroid Association criteria for Graves' disease. Arm-PCR of CDR3 regions with iRepertoire HTBI primers generated TCR beta libraries. TCRdb re-derived calls from the multiplex PCR reads in MiXCR, one entry per CDR3 protein. Of about 340,000 distinct CDR3 sequences in the sample, roughly 21% are singletons; the top ten hold 29%. The CDR3 has 15 amino acids. Germline lookup yields CDR1 SGHAT and CDR2 FQNNGV. Study-wide results and caveats: TRBV28 was favored in persistent disease, as were TRBJ1-2 and TRBJ2-5. Patients whose Graves' disease persisted exhibited lower TCR diversity than those newly diagnosed.

The receptor's source is a female donor with Graves disease. This chain uses TRBV11-2 with TRBJ2-7, with D possibly TRBD2 on 6 matching bases. The specimen was peripheral blood mononuclear cells (PBMCs), collected when the disease was refractory, from a patient treated with antithyroid drugs. The CDR3 region is CASSQAGLNSYEQYF. In nucleotides, the CDR3 is TGCGCCAGCAGCCAGGCGGGACTGAATTCCTACGAGCAGTACTTC.